The TCR beta chain under discussion was sequenced for a study of vaccination and CD4 T cells after COVID-19. Whole-study context: Post-COVID sampling occurred a median around 97 days after diagnosis (range 35 to 161). Spike peptides, overlapping and drawn from SARS-CoV-2, HCoV-NL63, HCoV-OC43 and HCoV-229E, were used to stimulate cells. Regarding the study as a whole: Median SARS-CoV-2-reactive clonotypes rose from approximately 23 to 38, not significantly.

Treatment of the sample: roughly 10-day PBMC culture with coronavirus spike peptide pools or control peptides (ViraFEST assay). Gathering of the CD4+ T cells, from the unexposed donor, took place before the COVID-19 pandemic (2011-2018). Peptide pools at 8.5 to 10 ug/ml, together with roughly 9.1 IU/ml IL-2, were added to cultures of roughly 2.1 million PBMCs per well. The CDR3 runs 13 residues. The ends were cut back, 3 bases at V and 2 bases at J, with 7 bases in the middle. Germline assignment: CDR1 LNHDA and CDR2 SQIVND (reference sequence). As regards this clonotype: Its antigen is as yet unknown.

Sequenced with the Oncomine TCR Beta short-read assay was DNA taken from cultured CD4+ T cells. TCRdb redid the calling of the PCR reads with MiXCR, one entry per CDR3 protein. The table lists about 9,800 distinct CDR3 sequences, around two fifths of them singletons. The receptor was isolated from a human donor in good health. The V call is TRBV19, the J call TRBJ1-1; D is uncertain. The sequencing sample was made of CD4+ T cells from blood, cultured in vitro. The CDR3, as DNA: TGTGCCAGTAGTATCCCATACAACACTGAAGCTTTCTTT. Its protein is CASSIPYNTEAFF.